A selection of T cell receptor beta chains follows, all from one sample in a study of blood T cell repertoires in COVID-19. Clones were sequenced by immunoSEQ multiplex PCR, and TCRdb holds only the in-frame ones, with some missing. The sample lists approximately 140,000 clones; more than 75% were seen once. Sequencing was done on a sample of peripheral blood. Source of these receptors: a man between 60 and 70 years old with active or convalescent COVID-19. Each CDR3 is given with its conserved first and last residue. D genes are given only for firm matches. Only part of the rows carry a size: once, few, many, or a class if the clone is expanded.

TRBJ1-6	.	.	TRBV6-5	CASSPTQGKNSPLHF	TGTGCCAGCAGTCCCACGCAGGGAAAGAATTCACCCCTCCACTTT
TRBJ2-1	.	.	TRBV3-1/TRBV3-2	CASSPDSLPLEQFF	TGTGCCAGCAGCCCGGACTCGTTGCCCCTAGAGCAGTTCTTC
TRBJ2-7	.	few	TRBV5-1	CASSYTGVPYEQYF	TGCGCCAGCAGCTATACGGGAGTCCCCTACGAGCAGTACTTC
TRBJ1-2	TRBD1	.	TRBV7-2	CASRHPGQGNYGYTF	TGTGCCAGCAGGCATCCGGGACAGGGGAACTATGGCTACACCTTC
TRBJ2-1	TRBD1	.	TRBV7-8	CASNFGQGPSSLYNEQFF	TGTGCCAGCAACTTTGGACAGGGGCCATCGTCTCTCTACAATGAGCAGTTCTTC
TRBJ1-1	.	.	TRBV9	CASSGGLGNTEAFF	TGTGCCAGCAGCGGAGGTCTCGGGAACACTGAAGCTTTCTTT
TRBJ2-1	TRBD2	once	TRBV28	CASTGAPTGLAGERYNEQFF	TGTGCCAGCACGGGGGCCCCCACGGGACTAGCGGGAGAGAGGTACAATGAGCAGTTCTTC
TRBJ2-7	.	many	TRBV27	CASSLAGSIPYEQYF	TGTGCCAGCAGTTTAGCGGGATCGATCCCCTACGAGCAGTACTTC
TRBJ1-1	.	.	TRBV12-3/TRBV12-4	CASTPRSTEAFF	TGTGCCAGCACCCCTAGAAGCACTGAAGCTTTCTTT
TRBJ1-1	.	.	TRBV9	CASSVATRAEAFF	TGTGCCAGCAGCGTAGCTACTAGGGCCGAAGCTTTCTTT
TRBJ1-3	.	.	TRBV30	CAWSTSSGNTIYF	TGTGCCTGGAGTACATCCTCTGGAAACACCATATATTTT
TRBJ2-1	TRBD2	once	TRBV6-4	CASSVASGIGNEQFF	TGTGCCAGCAGTGTGGCTAGCGGGATAGGAAATGAGCAGTTCTTC
TRBJ2-1	TRBD2	.	TRBV29-1	CSVSDRTSGNNEQFF	TGCAGCGTCTCCGATCGGACTAGCGGAAACAATGAGCAGTTCTTC
TRBJ2-7	.	.	TRBV5-4	CASSLSSGRGSYEQYF	TGTGCCAGCAGCTTGAGCAGCGGACGGGGCTCCTACGAGCAGTACTTC